The clone carrying this TCR beta chain was seen a handful of times. No antigen is known for it. This record belongs to a study of T-cell reconstitution after alpha-beta-depleted transplantation in children. Study conclusions and caveats: Diversity and T-cell counts at one year after transplant derived mostly from new T cells. Several hundred expanded graft clones reportedly were the source of alpha-beta T cells about two months after transplant.

Unique molecular identifiers were incorporated when the TCRbeta library was constructed. TCRdb used MiXCR to reprocess the PCR reads, holding one entry per CDR3 protein. In the table there are 150,000 to 250,000 distinct CDR3 sequences, 6.3% of which are singletons. The germline V gene has CDR1 MNHEY and CDR2 SVGEGT. V was cut by 5 bases and J by 9 bases, with 11 bases left in between. The CDR3 is made up of 12 amino acids. The genes are TRBV6-2 or TRBV6-3 and TRBJ2-1, with D possibly TRBD2 on 6 matching bases. Specimen: PBMCs, collected before TCRalphabeta/CD19-depleted stem cell transplant. The source is a girl in the first two years of life with combined immunodeficiency, due to receive a stem cell transplant. This chain's CDR3 is CASSPPGGEQFF. The CDR3 coding sequence is TGTGCCAGCAGTCCCCCCGGGGGTGAGCAGTTCTTC.